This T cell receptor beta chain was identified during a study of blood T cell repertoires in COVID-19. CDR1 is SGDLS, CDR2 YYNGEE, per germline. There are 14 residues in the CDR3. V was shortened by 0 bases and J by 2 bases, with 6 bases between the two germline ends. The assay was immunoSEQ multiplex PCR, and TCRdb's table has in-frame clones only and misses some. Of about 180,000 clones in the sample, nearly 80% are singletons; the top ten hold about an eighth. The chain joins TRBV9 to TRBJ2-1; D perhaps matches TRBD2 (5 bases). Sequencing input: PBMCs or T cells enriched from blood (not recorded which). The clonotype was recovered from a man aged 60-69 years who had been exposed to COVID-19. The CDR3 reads CASSVAGTYNEQFF. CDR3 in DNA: TGTGCCAGCAGCGTAGCGGGGACCTACAATGAGCAGTTCTTC.